This TCR beta chain was identified during a study of type 1 regulatory T cells. Study overall: T-allo10 is an in vitro-generated, Tr1-enriched CD4 T cell product specific for alloantigen.

T-allo10 cells from the graft donor were described as anergic, host-alloantigen-specific, and alloantigen-specific suppressors. With regard to this clonotype: Its antigen is still unknown.

The CDR3 has 17 amino acids. Trimming pared 2 bases from V and 0 bases from J, leaving 15 bases between. Per germline, CDR1 SNHLY and CDR2 FYNNEI. In TCRdb, the reads were re-called with MiXCR into one record per CDR3 protein. The profile covers roughly 71,000 distinct CDR3 sequences, with roughly three fifths appearing a single time and 7.6% taken by the ten largest. This TCR was sampled from a human donor in good health. Source material: cultured T cells, either the whole culture or a sorted T cell fraction (not recorded which). As for subset: Tr1-enriched cell product generated in vitro against host alloantigens. The chain links TRBV2 to TRBJ2-3; D gene uncertain. The CDR3 DNA reads TGTGCCAGCAGTGAAAGTAGGGCAAGGGAAAGCACAGATACGCAGTATTTT. Translating gives CASSESRARESTDTQYF.